A selection of T cell receptor beta chains follows, all from one sample in a study of blood T cells in healthy people across ages. MiXCR, run by TCRdb on the 5' RACE reads, gives a single entry per CDR3 protein. The table records hundreds of thousands of distinct CDR3 sequences, approximately 52% of them present only once. Sequenced: blood. The source is a woman older than 75 in good health. Both conserved end residues are part of each CDR3. D genes are given only for firm matches. Clone size is not always given. Where it is, it says once, few, many or a class for expanded clones.

j_call cdr3_length d_call clone_size v_call cdr3_aa cdr3_nt
TRBJ2-1 13 TRBD2 once TRBV27 CASSSGSQNEQFF TGTGCCAGCTCTAGCGGGAGCCAAAATGAGCAGTTCTTC
TRBJ1-5 13 . once TRBV2 CASSDRGGQPRHF TGTGCCAGCAGTGACAGGGGTGGTCAGCCCCGGCATTTT
TRBJ2-3 11 . few TRBV20-1 CSAVRTDTQYF TGCAGTGCCGTACGCACAGATACGCAGTATTTT
TRBJ1-1 14 . few TRBV5-1 CASSPQGMNTEAFF TGCGCCAGCAGCCCCCAGGGAATGAACACTGAAGCTTTCTTT
TRBJ2-1 16 TRBD2 once TRBV6-4 CASSMIAGVPYNEQFF TGTGCCAGCAGTATGATAGCGGGGGTCCCCTACAATGAGCAGTTCTTC
TRBJ2-1 16 TRBD2 few TRBV7-9 CASSSPPGGSYNEQFF TGTGCCAGCAGCTCCCCACCGGGGGGCTCCTACAATGAGCAGTTCTTC
TRBJ2-2 16 . . TRBV28 CASSTRTGRGFRELFF TGTGCCAGCAGCACTCGCACAGGGCGGGGATTCCGGGAGCTGTTTTTT
TRBJ2-7 15 . many TRBV5-1 CASSLAGSSYNEQYF TGTGCCAGCAGCTTGGCTGGGAGCTCCTACAATGAGCAGTACTTC
TRBJ2-2 17 TRBD2 . TRBV28 CASSFRGLARNTGELFF TGTGCCAGCAGTTTCCGAGGACTAGCGAGAAACACCGGGGAGCTGTTTTTT
TRBJ2-5 15 TRBD1 . TRBV2 CASSDRRDRGETQYF TGTGCCAGCAGTGATCGTCGGGACAGGGGGGAGACCCAGTACTTC
TRBJ2-2 13 . . TRBV27 CASSFLRDGELFF TGTGCCAGCAGTTTCCTTCGGGACGGGGAGCTGTTTTTT
TRBJ1-5 14 TRBD1 . TRBV12-3/TRBV12-4 CASSWDSWNRPQHF TGTGCCAGCAGCTGGGACAGCTGGAATCGGCCCCAGCATTTT
TRBJ2-7 15 . few TRBV2 CASKQRALSYNEQYF TGTGCCAGCAAGCAGCGGGCCCTCTCCTACAATGAGCAGTACTTC
TRBJ2-6 17 . . TRBV9 CASSVIHRRTGANVLTF TGTGCCAGCAGCGTCATCCACAGGAGAACTGGGGCCAACGTCCTGACTTTC
TRBJ2-6 14 . few TRBV29-1 CSVGGGTGANVLTF TGCAGCGTTGGGGGGGGCACTGGGGCCAACGTCCTGACTTTC
TRBJ2-1 17 . . TRBV5-1 CASSTGPGAGDSNEQFF TGCGCCAGCAGCACCGGGCCTGGGGCAGGGGATAGCAATGAGCAGTTCTTC
TRBJ2-5 14 . few TRBV5-1 CASSLTRAEETQYF TGCGCCAGCAGCTTGACTAGGGCCGAAGAGACCCAGTACTTC
TRBJ2-7 13 . . TRBV21-1 CATRTGPSYEQYF TGTGCCACGAGGACAGGCCCCTCCTACGAGCAGTACTTC
TRBJ2-5 14 TRBD1 . TRBV5-1 CASFPGQGQETQYF TGCGCCAGCTTCCCGGGACAGGGTCAAGAGACCCAGTACTTC
TRBJ2-5 14 . . TRBV7-9 CASSNRRTQETQYF TGTGCCAGCAGCAACAGACGGACTCAAGAGACCCAGTACTTC
TRBJ2-1 13 TRBD2 few TRBV19 CASSTIFGTSKFF TGTGCCAGTAGTACCATCTTTGGGACTAGCAAGTTCTTC
TRBJ2-3 12 . many TRBV29-1 CSAVGYADTQYF TGCAGCGCCGTAGGGTATGCAGATACGCAGTATTTT
TRBJ2-7 14 TRBD1 . TRBV9 CASSETGTGREQYF TGTGCCAGCAGCGAGACCGGGACAGGGCGCGAGCAGTACTTC
TRBJ1-3 17 TRBD1 . TRBV10-3 CAISEYRQGRSGNTIYF TGTGCCATCAGTGAGTATCGACAGGGCCGCTCTGGAAACACCATATATTTT
TRBJ2-5 15 . many TRBV7-2 CASSSQARRQETQYF TGTGCCAGCAGCTCCCAGGCCAGGAGACAAGAGACCCAGTACTTC
TRBJ2-1 14 . many TRBV7-9 CASSLPIDNNEQFF TGTGCCAGCAGCCTACCTATTGACAACAATGAGCAGTTCTTC
TRBJ2-2 15 . few TRBV9 CASSVMQGTPGELFF TGTGCCAGCAGCGTTATGCAGGGGACCCCCGGGGAGCTGTTTTTT
TRBJ1-4 12 TRBD1 . TRBV2 CASGTDNEKLFF TGTGCCAGCGGGACAGATAATGAAAAACTGTTTTTT